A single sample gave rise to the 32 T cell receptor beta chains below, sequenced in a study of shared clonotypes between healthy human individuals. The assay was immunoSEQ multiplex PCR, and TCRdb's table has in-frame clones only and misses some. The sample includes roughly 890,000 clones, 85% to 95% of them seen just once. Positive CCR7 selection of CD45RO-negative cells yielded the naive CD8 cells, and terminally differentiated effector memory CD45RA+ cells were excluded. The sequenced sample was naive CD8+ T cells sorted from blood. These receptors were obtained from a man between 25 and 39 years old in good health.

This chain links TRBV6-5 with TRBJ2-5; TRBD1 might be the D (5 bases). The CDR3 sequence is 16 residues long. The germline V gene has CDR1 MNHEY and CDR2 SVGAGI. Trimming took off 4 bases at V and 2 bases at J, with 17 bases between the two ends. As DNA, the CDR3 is TGTGCCAGCAGTTCCATACAGGTATCGGCTCAAGAGACCCAGTACTTC. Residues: CASSSIQVSAQETQYF.

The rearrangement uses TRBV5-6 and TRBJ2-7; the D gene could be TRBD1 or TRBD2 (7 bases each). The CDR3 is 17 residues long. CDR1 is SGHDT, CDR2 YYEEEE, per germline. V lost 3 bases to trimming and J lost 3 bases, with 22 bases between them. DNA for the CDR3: TGTGCCAGCAGCTCGTACAGGGGCGGAGCGGGAATCTACGAGCAGTACTTC. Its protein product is CASSSYRGGAGIYEQYF.

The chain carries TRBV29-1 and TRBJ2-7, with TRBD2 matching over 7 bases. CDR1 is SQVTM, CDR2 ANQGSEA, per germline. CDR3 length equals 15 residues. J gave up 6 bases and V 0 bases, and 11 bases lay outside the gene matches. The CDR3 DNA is TGCAGCGTTGAAGATCATGACAGCGGGACGGTCGAGCAGTACTTC. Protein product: CSVEDHDSGTVEQYF.

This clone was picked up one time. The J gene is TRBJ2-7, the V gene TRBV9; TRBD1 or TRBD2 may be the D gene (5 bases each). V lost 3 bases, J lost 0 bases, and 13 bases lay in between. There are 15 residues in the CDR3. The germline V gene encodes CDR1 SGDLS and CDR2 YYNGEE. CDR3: CASSEGWGSSYEQYF. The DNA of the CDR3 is TGTGCCAGCAGCGAGGGGTGGGGGTCCTCCTACGAGCAGTACTTC.

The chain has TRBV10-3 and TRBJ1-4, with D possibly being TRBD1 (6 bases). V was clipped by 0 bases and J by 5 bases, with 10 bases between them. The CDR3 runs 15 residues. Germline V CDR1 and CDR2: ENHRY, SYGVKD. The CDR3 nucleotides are TGTGCCATCAGTGAGTCAGGACAGCTCAATGAAAAACTGTTTTTT. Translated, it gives CAISESGQLNEKLFF.

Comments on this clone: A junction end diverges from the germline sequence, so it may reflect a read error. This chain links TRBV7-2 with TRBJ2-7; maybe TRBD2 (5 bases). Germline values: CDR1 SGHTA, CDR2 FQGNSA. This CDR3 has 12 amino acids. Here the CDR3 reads CASSLAYYEQYF. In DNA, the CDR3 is TGTGCCAGCAGCCTAGCTTATTACGAGCAGTACTTC.

CDR3 DNA: TGTGCCAGCAGTTTAGGGACTAGCGTCAATGAGCAGTTCTTC. Protein: CASSLGTSVNEQFF. The chain joins TRBV27 to TRBJ2-1; 10 bases line up with TRBD2. CDR1 is MNHEY, CDR2 SMNVEV, per germline (reference sequence). The CDR3 is 14 residues long. V dropped 2 bases and J dropped 6; count of bases not matched to a gene: 1.

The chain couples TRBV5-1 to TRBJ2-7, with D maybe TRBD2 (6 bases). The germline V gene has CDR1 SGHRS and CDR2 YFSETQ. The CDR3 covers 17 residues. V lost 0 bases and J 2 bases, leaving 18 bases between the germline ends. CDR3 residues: CASSLAGTGSYAYEQYF. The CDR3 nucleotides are TGCGCCAGCAGCTTGGCCGGTACCGGGAGCTATGCCTACGAGCAGTACTTC.

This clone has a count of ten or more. CDR3 sequence: CASSFPGFGANYGYTF. Written as DNA, the CDR3 is TGTGCCAGCAGCTTTCCCGGTTTCGGCGCTAACTATGGCTACACCTTC. The J gene is TRBJ1-2, the V gene TRBV28; D ambiguous. The CDR3 contains 16 residues. Germline CDR1 MDHEN, CDR2 SYDVKM. V gave up 6 bases and J gave up 0 bases, with 17 bases separating them.

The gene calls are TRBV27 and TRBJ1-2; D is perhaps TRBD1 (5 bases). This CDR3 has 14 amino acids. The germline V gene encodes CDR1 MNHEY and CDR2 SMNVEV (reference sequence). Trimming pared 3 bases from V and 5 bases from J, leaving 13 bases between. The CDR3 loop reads CASSFGGDGYGYTF. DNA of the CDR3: TGTGCCAGCAGTTTTGGAGGGGACGGTTATGGCTACACCTTC.

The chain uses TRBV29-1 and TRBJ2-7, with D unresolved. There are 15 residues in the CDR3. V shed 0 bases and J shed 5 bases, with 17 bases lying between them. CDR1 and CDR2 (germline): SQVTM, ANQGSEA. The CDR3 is CSVEEGLGIAHEQYF. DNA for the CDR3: TGCAGCGTTGAAGAAGGTCTGGGAATAGCCCACGAGCAGTACTTC.

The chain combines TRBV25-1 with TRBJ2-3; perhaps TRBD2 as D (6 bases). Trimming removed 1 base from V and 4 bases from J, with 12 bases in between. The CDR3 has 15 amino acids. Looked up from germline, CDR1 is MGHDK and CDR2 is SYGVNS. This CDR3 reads CASSEWREVSDTQYF. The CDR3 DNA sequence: TGTGCCAGCAGTGAATGGAGGGAGGTGTCAGATACGCAGTATTTT.

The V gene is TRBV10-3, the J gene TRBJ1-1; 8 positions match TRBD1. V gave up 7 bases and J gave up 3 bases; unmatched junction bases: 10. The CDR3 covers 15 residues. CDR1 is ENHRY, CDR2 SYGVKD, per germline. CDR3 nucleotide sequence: TGTGCCATCATCATCGGCAGGGGGCAGGACACTGAAGCTTTCTTT. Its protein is CAIIIGRGQDTEAFF.

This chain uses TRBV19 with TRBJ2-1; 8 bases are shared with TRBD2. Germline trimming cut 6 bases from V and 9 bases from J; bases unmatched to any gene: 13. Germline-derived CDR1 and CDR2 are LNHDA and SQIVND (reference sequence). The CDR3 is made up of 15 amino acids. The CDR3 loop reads CASRGAGAVFGEQFF. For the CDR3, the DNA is TGTGCCAGTAGGGGAGCGGGAGCCGTTTTCGGTGAGCAGTTCTTC.

The CDR3 spells CASRFPWRRTPLYGYTF. CDR3 coding DNA: TGTGCAAGTCGCTTTCCGTGGCGCCGAACTCCACTCTATGGCTACACCTTC. The J gene is TRBJ1-2, the V gene TRBV12-2. TRBV12-2 is tagged as a pseudogene. The CDR3 is 17 amino acids.

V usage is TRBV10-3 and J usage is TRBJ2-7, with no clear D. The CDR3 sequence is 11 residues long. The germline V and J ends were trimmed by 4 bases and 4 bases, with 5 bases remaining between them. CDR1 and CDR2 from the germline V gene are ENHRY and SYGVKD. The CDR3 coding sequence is TGTGCCATCAGTGGCCAGTACGAGCAGTACTTC. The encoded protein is CAISGQYEQYF.

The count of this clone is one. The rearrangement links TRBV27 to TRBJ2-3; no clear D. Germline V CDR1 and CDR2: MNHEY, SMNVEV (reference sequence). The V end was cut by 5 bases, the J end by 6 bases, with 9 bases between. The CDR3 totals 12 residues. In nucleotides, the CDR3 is TGTGCCAGCAGTATGATAGCCGATACGCAGTATTTT. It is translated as CASSMIADTQYF.

The CDR3 DNA reads TGCAGCGTGGGACCGGGAATCTATGGCTACACCTTC. This translates into CSVGPGIYGYTF. V usage is TRBV29-1 and J usage is TRBJ1-2, with D possibly matching TRBD1 (5 bases). Germline lookup yields CDR1 SQVTM and CDR2 ANQGSEA. The CDR3 runs to 12 residues. V lost 6 bases and J 4 bases, leaving 12 bases between the germline ends.

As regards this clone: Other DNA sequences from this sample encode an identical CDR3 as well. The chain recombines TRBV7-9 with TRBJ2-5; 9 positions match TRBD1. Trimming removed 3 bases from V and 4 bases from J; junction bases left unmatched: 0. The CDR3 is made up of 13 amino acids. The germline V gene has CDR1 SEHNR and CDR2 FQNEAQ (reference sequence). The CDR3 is CASSLTGGETQYF. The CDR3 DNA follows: TGTGCCAGCAGCTTGACAGGGGGAGAGACCCAGTACTTC.

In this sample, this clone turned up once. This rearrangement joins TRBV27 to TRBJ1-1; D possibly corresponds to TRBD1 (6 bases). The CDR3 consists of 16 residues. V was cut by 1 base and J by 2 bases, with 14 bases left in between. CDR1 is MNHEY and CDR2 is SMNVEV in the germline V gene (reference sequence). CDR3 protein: CASSLLGAMTNTEAFF. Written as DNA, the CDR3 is TGTGCCAGCAGTTTATTGGGGGCTATGACCAACACTGAAGCTTTCTTT.

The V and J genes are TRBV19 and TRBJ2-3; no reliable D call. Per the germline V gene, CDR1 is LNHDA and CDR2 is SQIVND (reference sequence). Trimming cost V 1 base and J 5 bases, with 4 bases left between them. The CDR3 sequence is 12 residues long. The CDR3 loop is CASSIAKDTQYF. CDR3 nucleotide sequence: TGTGCCAGTAGTATAGCTAAAGATACGCAGTATTTT.

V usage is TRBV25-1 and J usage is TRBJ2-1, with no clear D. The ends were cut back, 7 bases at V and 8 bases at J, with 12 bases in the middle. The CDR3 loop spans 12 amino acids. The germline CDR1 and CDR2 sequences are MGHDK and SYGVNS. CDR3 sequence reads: CASNRRVDEQFF. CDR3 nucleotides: TGTGCCAGCAATCGCCGGGTGGATGAGCAGTTCTTC.

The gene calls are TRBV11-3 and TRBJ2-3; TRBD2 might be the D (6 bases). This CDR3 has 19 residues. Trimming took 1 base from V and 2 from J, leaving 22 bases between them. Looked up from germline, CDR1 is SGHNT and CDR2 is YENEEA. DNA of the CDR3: TGTGCCAGCAGCTTAGGGTCCAGCGGGCCTACGGTGAACACAGATACGCAGTATTTT. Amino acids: CASSLGSSGPTVNTDTQYF.

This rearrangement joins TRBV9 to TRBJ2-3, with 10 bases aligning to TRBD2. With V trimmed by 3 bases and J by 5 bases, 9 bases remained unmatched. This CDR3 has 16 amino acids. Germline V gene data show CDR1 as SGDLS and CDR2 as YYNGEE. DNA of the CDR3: TGTGCCAGCAGCGAAAGCGGGAGGGCCCTCGTAGATACGCAGTATTTT. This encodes CASSESGRALVDTQYF.

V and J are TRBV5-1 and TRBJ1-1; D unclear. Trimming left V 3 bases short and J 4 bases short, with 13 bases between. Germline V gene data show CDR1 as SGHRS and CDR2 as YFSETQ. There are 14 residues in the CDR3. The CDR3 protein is CASSSDTAGTEAFF. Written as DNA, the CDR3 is TGCGCCAGCAGCTCCGACACGGCGGGCACTGAAGCTTTCTTT.

CDR3 nucleotide sequence: TGCAGCGTTGAAGATCTCAGGGGGGTGACAGATACGCAGTATTTT. Amino acid sequence: CSVEDLRGVTDTQYF. The chain has TRBV29-1 and TRBJ2-3; D may be TRBD1 (7 bases). CDR1 SQVTM and CDR2 ANQGSEA come from the germline V gene. The CDR3 consists of 15 residues. V gave up 0 bases and J gave up 3 bases, with 13 bases separating them.

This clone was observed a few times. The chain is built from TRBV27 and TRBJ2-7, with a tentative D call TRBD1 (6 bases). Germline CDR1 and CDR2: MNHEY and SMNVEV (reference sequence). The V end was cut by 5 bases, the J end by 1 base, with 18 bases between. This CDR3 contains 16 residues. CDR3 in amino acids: CASSLSRGFVSYEQYF. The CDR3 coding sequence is TGTGCCAGCAGTCTCTCGAGGGGGTTTGTTTCCTACGAGCAGTACTTC.

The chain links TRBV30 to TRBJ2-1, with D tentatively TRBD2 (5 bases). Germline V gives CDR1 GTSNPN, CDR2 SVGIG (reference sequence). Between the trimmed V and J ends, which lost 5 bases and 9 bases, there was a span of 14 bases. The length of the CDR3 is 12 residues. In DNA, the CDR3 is TGTGCCTGGGGTTCGCCGGGGATTGAGCAGTTCTTC. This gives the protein CAWGSPGIEQFF.

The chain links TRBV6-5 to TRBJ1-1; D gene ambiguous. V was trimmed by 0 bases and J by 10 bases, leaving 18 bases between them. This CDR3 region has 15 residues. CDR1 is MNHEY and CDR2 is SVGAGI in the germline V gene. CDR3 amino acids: CASSYSGNQRLGAFF. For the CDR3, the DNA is TGTGCCAGCAGTTACTCCGGGAACCAAAGGCTTGGAGCTTTCTTT.

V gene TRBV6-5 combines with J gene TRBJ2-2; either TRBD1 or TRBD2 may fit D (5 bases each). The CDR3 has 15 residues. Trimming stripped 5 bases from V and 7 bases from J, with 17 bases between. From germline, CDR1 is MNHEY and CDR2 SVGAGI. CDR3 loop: CASSLLSDRVGELFF. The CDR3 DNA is TGTGCCAGCAGTCTGCTTAGCGACAGAGTCGGGGAGCTGTTTTTT.

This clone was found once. CDR3 protein: CASSPGPTSGSYGYTF. The DNA for the CDR3 is TGTGCCAGCTCACCGGGCCCTACGAGTGGCTCGTATGGCTACACCTTC. J is TRBJ1-2 and V is TRBV18; D uncertain. Germline lookup yields CDR1 KGHSH and CDR2 LQKENI. V was cut by 3 bases and J by 5 bases, with 19 bases left in between. CDR3 length equals 16 residues. Full variable domain (remainder filled in from reference TRBV18 and TRBJ1-2): NAGVMQNPRHLVRRRGQEARLRCSPMKGHSHVYWYRQLPEEGLKFMVYLQKENIIDESGMPKERFSAEFPKEGPSILRIQQVVRGDSAAYFCASSPGPTSGSYGYTFGSGTRLTVV.

The CDR3 sequence: CASSREINGGDEQFF. The CDR3 DNA reads as TGTGCCAGCAGCCGAGAGATCAATGGGGGAGATGAGCAGTTCTTC. V usage is TRBV9 and J usage is TRBJ2-1; D possibly matches TRBD1 or TRBD2 (5 bases each). The CDR3 is 15 residues long. CDR1 SGDLS and CDR2 YYNGEE come from the germline V gene. V was trimmed by 4 bases and J by 8 bases, leaving 19 bases between them.